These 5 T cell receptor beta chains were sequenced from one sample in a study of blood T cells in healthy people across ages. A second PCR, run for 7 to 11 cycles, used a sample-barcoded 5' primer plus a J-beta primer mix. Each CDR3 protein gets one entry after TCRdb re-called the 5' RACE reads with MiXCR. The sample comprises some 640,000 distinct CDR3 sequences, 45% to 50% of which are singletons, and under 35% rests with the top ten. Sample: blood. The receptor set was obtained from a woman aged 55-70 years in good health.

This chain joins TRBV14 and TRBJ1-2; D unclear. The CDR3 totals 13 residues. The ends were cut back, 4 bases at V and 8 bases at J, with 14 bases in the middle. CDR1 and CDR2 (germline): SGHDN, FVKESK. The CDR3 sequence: CASSLRVVAGYTF. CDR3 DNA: TGTGCCAGCAGCCTAAGGGTGGTTGCCGGCTACACCTTC.

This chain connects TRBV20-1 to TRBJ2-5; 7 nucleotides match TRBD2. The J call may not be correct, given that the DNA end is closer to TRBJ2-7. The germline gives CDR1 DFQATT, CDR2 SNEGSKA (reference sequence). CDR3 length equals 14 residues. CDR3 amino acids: CSARGREGLYEQYF. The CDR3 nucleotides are TGCAGTGCTAGAGGGAGGGAGGGCCTCTACGAGCAGTACTTC.

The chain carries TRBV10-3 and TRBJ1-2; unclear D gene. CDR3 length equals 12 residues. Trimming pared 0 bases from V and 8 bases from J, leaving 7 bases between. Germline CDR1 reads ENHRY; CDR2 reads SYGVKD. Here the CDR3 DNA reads TGTGCCATCAGTGAGTCCCGGGAGGGCTACACCTTC. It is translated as CAISESREGYTF.

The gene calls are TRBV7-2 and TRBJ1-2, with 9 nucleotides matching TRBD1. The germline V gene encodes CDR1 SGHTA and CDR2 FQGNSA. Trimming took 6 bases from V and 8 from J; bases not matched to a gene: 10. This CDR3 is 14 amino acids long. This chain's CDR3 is CASRQPGQGRGYTF. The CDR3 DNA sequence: TGTGCCAGCAGGCAACCGGGACAGGGAAGGGGCTACACCTTC.

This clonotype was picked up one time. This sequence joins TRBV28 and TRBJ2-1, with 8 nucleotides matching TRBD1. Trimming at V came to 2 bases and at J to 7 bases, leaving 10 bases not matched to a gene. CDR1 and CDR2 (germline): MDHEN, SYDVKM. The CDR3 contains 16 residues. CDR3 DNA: TGTGCCAGCAGTTTAGGGGTCTGGCAGGGGGCGAATGAGCAGTTCTTC. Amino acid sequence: CASSLGVWQGANEQFF.